These T cell receptor beta chains were read from a single sample in a study of blood T cell repertoires in COVID-19. TCRdb keeps only in-frame clones here, not all; method: immunoSEQ multiplex PCR. The repertoire holds under 200,000 clones, with about 89% as singletons. Sequencing was performed on peripheral blood. The source is a man in his sixties or seventies with acute or convalescent COVID-19. The CDR3 runs from the conserved cysteine through the conserved F or W. Each record gives: D gene, V gene, J gene, clone size, CDR3 protein, CDR3 DNA. A D gene is named only where the DNA matches it firmly. The size of a clone is reported for some rows only, either as once, few or many, or as a class for expanded clones.

D: -
V: TRBV28
J: TRBJ1-5
size: -
CDR3: CASSPPIGMIAGQPQHF
DNA: TGTGCCAGCAGTCCCCCCATCGGGATGATAGCAGGTCAGCCCCAGCATTTT

D: TRBD2
V: TRBV5-4
J: TRBJ2-1
size: -
CDR3: CATTSGRASGEQFF
DNA: TGTGCCACTACTAGCGGGAGGGCCAGTGGTGAGCAGTTCTTC

D: TRBD2
V: TRBV15
J: TRBJ2-5
size: -
CDR3: CATSRGMREGQETQYF
DNA: TGTGCCACCAGCAGAGGGATGCGGGAGGGGCAAGAGACCCAGTACTTC

D: TRBD2
V: TRBV4-1
J: TRBJ2-7
size: -
CDR3: CASSRQLAGASYEQYF
DNA: TGCGCCAGCAGCCGCCAGTTAGCGGGAGCGTCCTACGAGCAGTACTTC

D: TRBD1
V: TRBV7-3
J: TRBJ2-2
size: -
CDR3: CASSKQGPGELFF
DNA: TGTGCCAGCAGCAAACAGGGGCCCGGGGAGCTGTTTTTT

D: -
V: TRBV9
J: TRBJ2-1
size: -
CDR3: CAPGAGERYNEQFF
DNA: TGTGCCCCGGGGGCGGGGGAGAGATACAATGAGCAGTTCTTC

D: TRBD1
V: TRBV28
J: TRBJ1-2
size: -
CDR3: CASTKGAGANYGYTF
DNA: TGTGCCAGCACCAAGGGGGCAGGGGCTAACTATGGCTACACCTTC

D: TRBD2
V: TRBV24-1
J: TRBJ2-1
size: -
CDR3: CATSDSLAGDYNEQFF
DNA: TGTGCCACCAGTGATTCTTTAGCGGGAGACTACAATGAGCAGTTCTTC

D: -
V: TRBV3-1/TRBV3-2
J: TRBJ2-5
size: -
CDR3: CASSQDVTRWETQYF
DNA: TGTGCCAGCAGCCAAGATGTAACGAGATGGGAGACCCAGTACTTC

D: -
V: TRBV4-3
J: TRBJ1-1
size: -
CDR3: CASSQDTGFTEAFF
DNA: TGCGCCAGCAGCCAAGATACAGGGTTCACTGAAGCTTTCTTT

D: -
V: TRBV2
J: TRBJ2-7
size: once
CDR3: CASSGQPYEQYF
DNA: TGTGCCAGCAGTGGACAGCCCTACGAGCAGTACTTC

D: TRBD2
V: TRBV19
J: TRBJ2-1
size: -
CDR3: CASNPGLAAYNEQFF
DNA: TGTGCCAGTAATCCGGGACTAGCGGCCTACAATGAGCAGTTCTTC

D: -
V: TRBV24-1
J: TRBJ2-3
size: -
CDR3: CATKGVGDTQYF
DNA: TGTGCCACCAAAGGGGTTGGGGATACGCAGTATTTT

D: -
V: TRBV3-1/TRBV3-2
J: TRBJ1-6
size: -
CDR3: CASSQRAGNSPLHF
DNA: TGTGCCAGCAGCCAACGGGCGGGTAATTCACCCCTCCACTTT

D: -
V: TRBV4-3
J: TRBJ1-6
size: -
CDR3: CASSQDQYNSPLHF
DNA: TGCGCCAGCAGCCAAGATCAGTATAATTCACCCCTCCACTTT

D: -
V: TRBV28
J: TRBJ1-1
size: -
CDR3: CASSLPITEAFF
DNA: TGTGCCAGCAGTTTACCTATTACTGAAGCTTTCTTT

D: -
V: TRBV28
J: TRBJ1-1
size: -
CDR3: CASRIRGGGITEAFF
DNA: TGTGCCAGCAGAATAAGGGGGGGCGGGATAACTGAAGCTTTCTTT

D: -
V: TRBV7-2
J: TRBJ1-2
size: -
CDR3: CASSFQKNYGYTF
DNA: TGTGCCAGCAGCTTCCAGAAAAACTATGGCTACACCTTC

D: -
V: TRBV7-2
J: TRBJ1-5
size: -
CDR3: CASSLGAGAAGNQPQHF
DNA: TGTGCCAGCAGCTTAGGGGCAGGGGCCGCAGGCAATCAGCCCCAGCATTTT